This T cell receptor (beta chain) was captured by sequencing in a study of blood T cell repertoires in COVID-19. The CDR3 extends over 15 amino acids. Germline CDR1 SGHNT, CDR2 YENEEA. After removal of 2 bases from V and 6 bases from J, the junction contained 4 bases not matched to a gene. Per the authors' pipeline: Reference gene primer amplification gave nucleated cell count estimates. Generated by immunoSEQ multiplex PCR, the TCRdb table keeps only in-frame clones and is missing some. Clone size and the V and J calls come from that table; the DNA yielded D and trimming. The sample includes approximately 150,000 clones, roughly 85% seen only once; the top ten take around a sixth. Cohorts were assigned according to the clinical history that participants reported. Each recovered donor of Cohort 3 presented with two negative PCRs, clearance, or symptom resolution.

This receptor was identified in a man aged 55 to 69 who had recovered from COVID-19. The sample taken for sequencing was PBMCs or T cells enriched from blood (not recorded which). The chain uses TRBV11-3 and TRBJ2-1; TRBD1 matches at 10 bases. The CDR3 DNA is TGTGCCAGCAGCTTACGACAGGGGGCAGTCAATGAGCAGTTCTTC. Residues: CASSLRQGAVNEQFF.